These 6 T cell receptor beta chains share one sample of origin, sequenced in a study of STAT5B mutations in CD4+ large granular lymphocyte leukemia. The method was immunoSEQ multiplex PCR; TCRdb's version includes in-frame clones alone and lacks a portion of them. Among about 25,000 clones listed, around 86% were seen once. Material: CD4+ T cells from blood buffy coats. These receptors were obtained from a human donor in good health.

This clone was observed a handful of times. The CDR3 here is CASSWLGTEAFF. As DNA, the CDR3 is TGTGCCAGCAGCTGGTTGGGTACTGAAGCTTTCTTT. The chain employs TRBV7-2 and TRBJ1-1; D call uncertain. Looked up from germline, CDR1 is SGHTA and CDR2 is FQGNSA. The V gene lost 4 bases and the J gene lost 5 bases, with 8 bases spanning the gap. The CDR3 runs to 12 residues.

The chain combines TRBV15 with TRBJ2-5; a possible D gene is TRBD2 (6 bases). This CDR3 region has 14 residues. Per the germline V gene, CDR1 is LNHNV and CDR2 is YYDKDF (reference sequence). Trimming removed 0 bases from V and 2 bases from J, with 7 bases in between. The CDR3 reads CATSRDRGQETQYF. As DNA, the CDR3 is TGTGCCACCAGCAGAGATCGGGGGCAAGAGACCCAGTACTTC.

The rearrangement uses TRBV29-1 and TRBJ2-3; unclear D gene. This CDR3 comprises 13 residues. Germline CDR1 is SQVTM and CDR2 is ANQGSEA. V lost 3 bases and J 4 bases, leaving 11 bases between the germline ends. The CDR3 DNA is TGCAGCGTTGACTCTCCTGGGGCAGATACGCAGTATTTT. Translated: CSVDSPGADTQYF.

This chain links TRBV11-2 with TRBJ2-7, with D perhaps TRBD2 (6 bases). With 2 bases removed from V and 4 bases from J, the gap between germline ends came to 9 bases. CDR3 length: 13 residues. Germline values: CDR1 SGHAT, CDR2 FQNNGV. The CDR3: CASSLTGEYEQYV. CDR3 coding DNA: TGTGCCAGCAGCTTAACGGGGGAATACGAGCAGTACGTC.

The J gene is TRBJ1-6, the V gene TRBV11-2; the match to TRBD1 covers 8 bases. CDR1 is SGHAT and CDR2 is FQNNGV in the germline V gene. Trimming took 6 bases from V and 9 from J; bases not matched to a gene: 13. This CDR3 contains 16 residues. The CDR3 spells CASRRTGLVVSSPLHF. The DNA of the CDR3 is TGTGCCAGCAGACGGACAGGGTTGGTTGTCTCTTCACCCCTCCACTTT. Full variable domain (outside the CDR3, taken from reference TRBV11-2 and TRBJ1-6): EAGVAQSPRYKIIEKRQSVAFWCNPISGHATLYWYQQILGQGPKLLIQFQNNGVVDDSQLPKDRFSAERLKGVDSTLKIQPAKLEDSAVYLCASRRTGLVVSSPLHFGNGTRLTVT.

The CDR3 coding sequence is TGTGCCAGCAGCTTAGGGGCTAGCGGGGGGGACGTTCCGCAGTATTTT. Encoded protein: CASSLGASGGDVPQYF. The J gene is TRBJ2-3, the V gene TRBV11-2; the match to TRBD2 covers 12 bases. The V gene end was trimmed by 1 base and the J gene end by 10 bases; junction bases not matched to a gene: 9. The CDR3 loop spans 16 amino acids. CDR1 and CDR2 from the germline V gene are SGHAT and FQNNGV.